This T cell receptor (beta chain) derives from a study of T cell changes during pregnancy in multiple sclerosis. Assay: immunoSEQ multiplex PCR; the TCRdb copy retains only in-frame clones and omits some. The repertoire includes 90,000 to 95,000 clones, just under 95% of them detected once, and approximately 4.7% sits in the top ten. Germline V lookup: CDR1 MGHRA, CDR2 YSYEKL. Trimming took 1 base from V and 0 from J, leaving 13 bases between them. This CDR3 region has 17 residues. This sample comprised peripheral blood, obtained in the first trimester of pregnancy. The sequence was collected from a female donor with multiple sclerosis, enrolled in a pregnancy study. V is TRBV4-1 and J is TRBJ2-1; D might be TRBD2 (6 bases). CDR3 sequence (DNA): TGCGCCAGCAGCCAAGGTCGGGGGAGAAGCTCCTACAATGAGCAGTTCTTC. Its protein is CASSQGRGRSSYNEQFF.